This T cell receptor beta chain derives from a study of cytomegalovirus exposure and HLA in healthy donors. Whole-study results and caveats: The classifier reportedly diagnosed cytomegalovirus status with high sensitivity and specificity. Several of the most significant clusters appeared linked to common viral pathogens, based on a later analysis.

Healthy bone marrow donors made up the cohort. The PCR ran on 60 Vbeta and 13 Jbeta primers. The method was immunoSEQ multiplex PCR; TCRdb's version includes in-frame clones alone and lacks a portion of them. This repertoire comprises some 80,000 clones; its ten largest clones make up approximately 13%. As concerns this clone: The antigen is undetermined.

This CDR3 has 16 amino acids. Germline CDR1 and CDR2: MNHEY and SMNVEV (reference sequence). J gave up 6 bases and V 6 bases, and 13 bases lay outside the gene matches. The source of this sequence is a man aged 50 or older in good health and CMV-seropositive. The specimen was PBMCs. The chain recombines TRBV27 with TRBJ2-1, with TRBD1 identical over 8 bases. CDR3 DNA sequence: TGTGCCAGCAGGCCCCGCGGGGACAGGCTAATCAATGAGCAGTTCTTC. Translated, it gives CASRPRGDRLINEQFF.